This is a list of T cell receptor beta chains from one sample in a study of early T cells in non-severe SARS-CoV-2 infection. Using its own MiXCR run on the 5' RACE reads, TCRdb lists one record per CDR3 protein. The data hold roughly 55,000 distinct CDR3 sequences, with more than 13% observed a single time. Sequencing was performed on whole blood, taken at baseline. These receptors were collected from an adult who was a healthcare worker with PCR-confirmed SARS-CoV-2 infection or an uninfected control (not recorded which). The CDR3 runs from the conserved cysteine through the conserved F or W. D genes are given only for firm matches. Not every row has a clone size; where given, it reads once, few, many or a size class.

TRBV29-1	TRBJ2-7	.	.	TGCAGCGTTGGGGAGGGGGCCTACGAGCAGTACTTC	CSVGEGAYEQYF
TRBV14	TRBJ2-2	.	.	TGTGCCAGCAGCCAAGCCAGGAGCGGGGAGCTGTTTTTT	CASSQARSGELFF
TRBV28	TRBJ2-2	.	few	TGTGCCAGCAGTTTTGGGATCACCACATCGGGCGGGGAGCTGTTTTTT	CASSFGITTSGGELFF
TRBV28	TRBJ2-3	.	.	TGTGCCAGCAGTTTTTCGGGAGAGGACACAGATACGCAGTATTTT	CASSFSGEDTDTQYF
TRBV27	TRBJ1-5	.	many	TGTGCCAGCAGGCGGGGGACAAACAACAATCAGCCCCAGCATTTT	CASRRGTNNNQPQHF
TRBV10-3	TRBJ1-1	.	once	TGTGCCATCGCCCCAACCGGATTCAGTAACACTGAAGCTTTCTTT	CAIAPTGFSNTEAFF
TRBV10-3	TRBJ2-7	TRBD1	few	TGTGCCGCCAAGGGACAGGAGAGCTCCTACGAGCAGTACTTC	CAAKGQESSYEQYF
TRBV9	TRBJ2-3	.	.	TGTGCCAGCAGCGTAGAGGGTAGCACAGATACGCAGTATTTT	CASSVEGSTDTQYF
TRBV3-1	TRBJ1-5	.	few	TGTGCCAGCAGCCCCGGTCCGAATGGCAGCGGCCAGCATTTT	CASSPGPNGSGQHF
TRBV12-3/TRBV12-4	TRBJ2-2	TRBD1	.	TGTGCCAGCAGTCGGGGGACAGGGGGGCCCGGGGAGCTGTTTTTT	CASSRGTGGPGELFF
TRBV28	TRBJ2-7	TRBD2	.	TGTGCCAGCAGTTCCCCTAGCGGGGGCCCTACCTACGAGCAGTACTTC	CASSSPSGGPTYEQYF
TRBV12-3/TRBV12-4	TRBJ2-3	TRBD2	few	TGTGCCAGCAGTTTTGGGACTAGCGGGGGAAGTAGCACAGATACGCAGTATTTT	CASSFGTSGGSSTDTQYF